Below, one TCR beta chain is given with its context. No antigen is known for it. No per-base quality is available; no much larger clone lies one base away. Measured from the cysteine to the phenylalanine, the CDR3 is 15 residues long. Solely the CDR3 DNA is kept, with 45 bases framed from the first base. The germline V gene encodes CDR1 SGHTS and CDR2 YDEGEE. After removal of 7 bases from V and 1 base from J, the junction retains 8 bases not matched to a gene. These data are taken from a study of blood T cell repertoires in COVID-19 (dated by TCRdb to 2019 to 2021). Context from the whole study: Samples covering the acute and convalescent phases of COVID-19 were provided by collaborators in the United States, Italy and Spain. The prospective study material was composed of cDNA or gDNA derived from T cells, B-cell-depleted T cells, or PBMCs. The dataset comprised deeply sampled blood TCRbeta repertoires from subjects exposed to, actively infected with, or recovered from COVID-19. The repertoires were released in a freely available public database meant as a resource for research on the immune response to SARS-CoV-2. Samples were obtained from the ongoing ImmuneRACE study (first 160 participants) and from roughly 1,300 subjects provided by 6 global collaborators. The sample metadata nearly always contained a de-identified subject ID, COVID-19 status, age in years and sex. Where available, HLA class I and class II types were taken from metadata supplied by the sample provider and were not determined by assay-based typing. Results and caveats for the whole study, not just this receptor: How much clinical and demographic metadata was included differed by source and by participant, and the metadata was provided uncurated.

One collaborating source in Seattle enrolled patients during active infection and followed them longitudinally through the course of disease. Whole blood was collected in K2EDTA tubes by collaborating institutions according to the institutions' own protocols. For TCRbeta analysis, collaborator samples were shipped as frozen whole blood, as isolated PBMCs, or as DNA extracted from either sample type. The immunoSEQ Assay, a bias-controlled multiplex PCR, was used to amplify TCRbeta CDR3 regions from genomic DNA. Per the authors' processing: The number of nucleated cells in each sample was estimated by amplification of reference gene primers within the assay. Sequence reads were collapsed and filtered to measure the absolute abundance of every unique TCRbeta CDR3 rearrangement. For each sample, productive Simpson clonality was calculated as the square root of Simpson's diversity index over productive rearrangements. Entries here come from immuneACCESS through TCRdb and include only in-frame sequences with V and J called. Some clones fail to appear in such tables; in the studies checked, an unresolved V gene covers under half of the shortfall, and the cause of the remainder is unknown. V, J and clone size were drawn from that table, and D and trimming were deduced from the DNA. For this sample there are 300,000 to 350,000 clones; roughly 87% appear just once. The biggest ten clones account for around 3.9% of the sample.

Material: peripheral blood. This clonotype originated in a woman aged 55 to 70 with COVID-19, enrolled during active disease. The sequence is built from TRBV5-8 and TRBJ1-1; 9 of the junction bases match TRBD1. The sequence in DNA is TGTGCCAGCTCCTTAAGACAGGGGGGGAACACTGAAGCTTTCTTT. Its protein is CASSLRQGGNTEAFF.